This T cell receptor (beta chain) derives from a study of metastatic and nonmetastatic thyroid tumors. Background on the study: From malignant and benign thyroid patients, repertoires in blood and in tumor or nodule tissue were compared.

This clone has ten or more counts. Thyroid surgery was preceded by no treatment in any patient. Authors' analysis steps: A distant-metastasis classifier for papillary thyroid cancer was built using CDR3 differences across clinicopathological groups. MiXCR was used by TCRdb to re-call the PCR reads. Here the V and J calls rest on TCRdb's processing, not on the authors' analysis. Seen here are 50,000 or so clones, roughly a sixth observed once, and the top ten hold under 3%. Germline values: CDR1 MGHRA, CDR2 YSYEKL. The CDR3 contains 15 residues. The V gene end was trimmed by 3 bases and the J gene end by 4 bases; junction bases not matched to a gene: 8.

The sequencing input was blood. The TCR was taken from a female donor with papillary thyroid cancer or a benign thyroid nodule (not recorded which). Some clones in this sample may be carry-over from other donors' samples. The rearrangement links TRBV4-1 to TRBJ1-1; 7 nucleotides agree with TRBD1. CDR3 nucleotide sequence: TGCGCCAGCAGCCAGCCAGACAGGGAAGGCACTGAAGCTTTCTTT. Translating gives CASSQPDREGTEAFF.